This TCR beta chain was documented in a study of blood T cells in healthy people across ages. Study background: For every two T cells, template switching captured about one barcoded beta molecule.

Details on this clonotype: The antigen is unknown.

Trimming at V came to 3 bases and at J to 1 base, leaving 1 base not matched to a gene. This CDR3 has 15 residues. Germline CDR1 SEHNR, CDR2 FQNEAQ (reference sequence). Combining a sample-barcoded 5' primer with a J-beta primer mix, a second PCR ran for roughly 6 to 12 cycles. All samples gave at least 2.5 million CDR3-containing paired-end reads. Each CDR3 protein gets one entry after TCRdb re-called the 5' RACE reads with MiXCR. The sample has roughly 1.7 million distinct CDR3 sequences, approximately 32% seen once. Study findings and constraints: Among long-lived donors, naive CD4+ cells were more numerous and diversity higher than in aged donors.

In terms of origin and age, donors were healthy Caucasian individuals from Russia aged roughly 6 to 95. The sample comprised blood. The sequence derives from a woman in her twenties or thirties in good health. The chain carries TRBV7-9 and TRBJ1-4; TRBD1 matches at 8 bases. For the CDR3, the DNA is TGTGCCAGCAGCTTCGGACAGGGAACTAATGAAAAACTGTTTTTT. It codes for CASSFGQGTNEKLFF.